These 13 T cell receptor beta chains were sequenced from one sample in a study of OX40 agonist ivuxolimab in advanced cancers. Sequenced by immunoSEQ multiplex PCR; TCRdb stores in-frame clones only, minus some. The sample includes tens of thousands of clones, 80% to 90% seen only once; the top ten take 7.4%. Sequences were derived from CD4+ or CD8+ T cells sorted from blood, sampled in a trial of the OX40 agonist ivuxolimab. The receptors were sampled from an adult with an advanced solid tumor such as melanoma, head and neck, liver or kidney cancer.

To note about this clone: Other nucleotide sequences in the sample specify the same CDR3. The V call is TRBV27, the J call TRBJ1-5; D uncertain. CDR1 MNHEY and CDR2 SMNVEV come from the germline V gene (reference sequence). Trimming shortened V by 2 bases and J by 7 bases, and 6 bases separated the two germline ends. This CDR3 is 12 amino acids long. CDR3 residues: CASSLVGQPQHF. The CDR3 DNA reads as TGTGCCAGCAGTTTAGTAGGGCAGCCCCAGCATTTT.

This clone was picked up one time. The chain has TRBV6-1 and TRBJ2-7; 13 bases align to TRBD2. With 10 bases clipped from V and 6 bases from J, the junction kept 9 bases outside the gene matches. Germline assignment: CDR1 MNHNS and CDR2 SASEGT. CDR3 length: 14 amino acids. The CDR3 DNA reads as TGTGCCACCAAGCCGGGACTAGCGGGAATCGAGCAGTACTTC. Translating gives CATKPGLAGIEQYF.

The gene calls are TRBV5-5 and TRBJ1-5; D ambiguous. The CDR3 totals 14 residues. Germline V gene sequence: CDR1 SGHKS, CDR2 YYEKEE (reference sequence). Trimming stripped 1 base from V and 6 bases from J, with 11 bases between. CDR3 sequence reads: CASSLQGSGQPQHF. The CDR3 bases are TGTGCCAGCAGCTTGCAAGGATCCGGTCAGCCCCAGCATTTT. Looking up the rest from reference TRBV5-5 and TRBJ1-5 gives the full variable domain: DAGVTQSPTHLIKTRGQQVTLRCSPISGHKSVSWYQQVLGQGPQFIFQYYEKEERGRGNFPDRFSARQFPNYSSELNVNALLLGDSALYLCASSLQGSGQPQHFGDGTRLSIL.

This sequence joins TRBV7-2 and TRBJ1-4; the match to TRBD1 covers 10 bases. The germline V gene encodes CDR1 SGHTA and CDR2 FQGNSA. The J segment lost 11 bases and the V segment lost 4 bases, leaving 7 bases of the junction unmatched. The CDR3 runs to 14 residues. CDR3 in amino acids: CASSWGQGPGKLFF. CDR3 nucleotide sequence: TGTGCCAGCAGCTGGGGACAGGGGCCTGGGAAACTGTTTTTT.

The chain uses TRBV27 and TRBJ1-1; the match to TRBD1 covers 8 bases. CDR3 length: 14 residues. From germline, CDR1 is MNHEY and CDR2 SMNVEV (reference sequence). The V gene end was trimmed by 5 bases and the J gene end by 1 base; junction bases not matched to a gene: 3. The CDR3 DNA reads TGTGCCAGCAGTCCAGGACAGGGGAACACTGAAGCTTTCTTT. As protein: CASSPGQGNTEAFF.

This rearrangement joins TRBV2 to TRBJ2-7; D unresolved. With 4 bases removed from V and 0 bases from J, the gap between germline ends came to 10 bases. The germline gives CDR1 SNHLY, CDR2 FYNNEI. The CDR3 is 14 amino acids. CDR3 sequence reads: CASSGKDRSYEQYF. Written as DNA, the CDR3 is TGTGCCAGCAGTGGGAAGGACCGCTCCTACGAGCAGTACTTC.

The chain uses TRBV11-2 and TRBJ2-7, with TRBD1 matching 11 bases. The CDR3 length is 14 residues. Germline CDR1 is SGHAT and CDR2 is FQNNGV. V was pared by 4 bases and J by 8 bases, with 7 bases of the junction left unmatched. CDR3 sequence: CASSYGTGGIKQYF. The CDR3 region has the DNA TGTGCCAGCAGCTACGGGACAGGGGGAATTAAGCAGTACTTC.

In its sample, this clone was seen once. The chain carries TRBV5-6 and TRBJ2-3, with TRBD2 identical over 11 bases. This CDR3 is 15 amino acids long. Germline V gene lookup returns CDR1 SGHDT and CDR2 YYEEEE. V was clipped by 1 base and J by 5 bases; unmatched bases: 3. The CDR3 here is CASSLTSGSGDTQYF. The CDR3 nucleotides are TGTGCCAGCAGCTTGACTAGCGGGAGTGGAGATACGCAGTATTTT. The full variable domain, completed using reference TRBV5-6 and TRBJ2-3, is DAGVTQSPTHLIKTRGQQVTLRCSPKSGHDTVSWYQQALGQGPQFIFQYYEEEERQRGNFPDRFSGHQFPNYSSELNVNALLLGDSALYLCASSLTSGSGDTQYFGPGTRLTVL.

The chain couples TRBV27 to TRBJ2-7; D unresolved. This CDR3 spans 11 amino acids. V lost 8 bases to trimming and J lost 3 bases, with 8 bases between them. From germline, CDR1 is MNHEY and CDR2 SMNVEV (reference sequence). This chain's CDR3 is CASGLGYEQYF. CDR3 coding DNA: TGTGCCAGCGGTCTGGGCTACGAGCAGTACTTC.

This chain uses TRBV29-1 with TRBJ2-2; the D gene is possibly TRBD1 (5 bases). Trimming took off 7 bases at V and 5 bases at J, with 17 bases between the two ends. The CDR3 length is 14 residues. Germline-derived CDR1 and CDR2 are SQVTM and ANQGSEA. DNA of the CDR3: TGCAGCGCCAGAATAGGGGAATGGACCGGGGAGCTGTTTTTT. Amino acids: CSARIGEWTGELFF.

The gene calls are TRBV5-6 and TRBJ2-2; TRBD2 agrees at 8 bases. The germline gives CDR1 SGHDT, CDR2 YYEEEE. The CDR3 extends over 17 amino acids. V lost 5 bases and J lost 0; bases outside the gene matches: 9. The CDR3 bases are TGTGCCAGCAGACAAAGAGGTAGCGGGGCGAACACCGGGGAGCTGTTTTTT. This gives the protein CASRQRGSGANTGELFF.

V is TRBV10-3 and J is TRBJ2-1; 9 bases are shared with TRBD2. CDR1 is ENHRY, CDR2 SYGVKD, per germline. Trimming took 4 bases from V and 0 from J; bases not matched to a gene: 4. The CDR3 extends over 16 amino acids. CDR3 coding DNA: TGTGCCATCAGTGTTCTAGCGGGAAGCTCCTACAATGAGCAGTTCTTC. Protein sequence: CAISVLAGSSYNEQFF.

The chain is built from TRBV5-1 and TRBJ1-5, with 8 bases lining up with TRBD1. The CDR3 consists of 14 residues. With V trimmed by 3 bases and J by 5 bases, 4 bases remained unmatched. Germline V gene lookup returns CDR1 SGHRS and CDR2 YFSETQ. This CDR3 is CASSWTGPDQPQHF. The DNA of the CDR3 is TGCGCCAGCAGCTGGACAGGGCCAGATCAGCCCCAGCATTTT.